The 27 T cell receptor beta chains presented below share a single source sample, sequenced in a study of cytomegalovirus exposure and HLA in healthy donors. This PCR relied on a set of 60 Vbeta primers and 13 Jbeta primers. TCRdb keeps only in-frame clones here, not all; method: immunoSEQ multiplex PCR. The sample lists around 160,000 clones, roughly 77% seen once, with roughly 4.5% in the top ten. The material sequenced was PBMCs. These receptors all stem from a man aged 18 to 29 in good health and CMV-seropositive.

This clone has a handful of counts. The chain employs TRBV7-6 and TRBJ1-2; D unresolved. Germline CDR1 and CDR2: SGHVS and FNYEAQ. V dropped 1 base and J dropped 3 bases, with 15 bases sitting between them. There are 16 residues in the CDR3. CDR3 bases: TGTGCCAGCAGCTTAGAGGGAGTGGAGGGAGACTATGGCTACACCTTC. The encoded protein is CASSLEGVEGDYGYTF.

This chain uses TRBV7-9 with TRBJ2-5; D is perhaps TRBD2 (5 bases). From germline, CDR1 is SEHNR and CDR2 FQNEAQ (reference sequence). The CDR3 is 14 amino acids. Trimming shortened V by 5 bases and J by 1 base, and 11 bases separated the two germline ends. CDR3 in amino acids: CASSHTGGQETQYF. The CDR3 DNA follows: TGTGCCAGCAGCCATACTGGAGGCCAAGAGACCCAGTACTTC.

The gene calls are TRBV11-2 and TRBJ1-4; no reliable D call. Trimming stripped 5 bases from V and 3 bases from J, with 13 bases between. Per germline, CDR1 SGHAT and CDR2 FQNNGV. The CDR3 extends over 15 amino acids. Written as DNA, the CDR3 is TGTGCCAGCAGCCCCCATTGGGCTCCTAATGAAAAACTGTTTTTT. Translation gives CASSPHWAPNEKLFF.

V is TRBV7-8 and J is TRBJ2-4; the D gene is possibly TRBD1 (6 bases). The V end was cut by 5 bases, the J end by 6 bases, with 8 bases between. The germline CDR1 and CDR2 sequences are SGHVS and FQNEAQ. CDR3 length equals 12 residues. The CDR3, as DNA: TGTGCCAGCAGCGAACAGGGAAACATTCAGTACTTC. Encoded protein: CASSEQGNIQYF. Combining the CDR3 with reference TRBV7-8 and TRBJ2-4 gives the whole variable domain GAGVSQSPRYKVAKRGQDVALRCDPISGHVSLFWYQQALGQGPEFLTYFQNEAQLDKSGLPSDRFFAERPEGSVSTLKIQRTQQEDSAVYLCASSEQGNIQYFGAGTRLSVL.

V is TRBV7-2 and J is TRBJ1-6; D gene uncertain. Trimming stripped 3 bases from V and 7 bases from J, with 4 bases between. The germline V gene encodes CDR1 SGHTA and CDR2 FQGNSA. The CDR3 loop spans 12 amino acids. For the CDR3, the DNA is TGTGCCAGCAGCTTGTTAAATTCACCCCTCCACTTT. This translates into CASSLLNSPLHF. The complete variable domain, with remaining parts taken from reference TRBV7-2 and TRBJ1-6, reads GAGVSQSPSNKVTEKGKDVELRCDPISGHTALYWYRQSLGQGLEFLIYFQGNSAPDKSGLPSDRFSAERTGGSVSTLTIQRTQQEDSAVYLCASSLLNSPLHFGNGTRLTVT.

The chain joins TRBV10-3 to TRBJ2-7; 8 nucleotides agree with TRBD1. Germline trimming cut 6 bases from V and 6 bases from J; bases unmatched to any gene: 4. Looked up from germline, CDR1 is ENHRY and CDR2 is SYGVKD. This CDR3 region has 12 residues. The CDR3: CAIRPTGGEQYV. The CDR3 DNA sequence: TGTGCCATCAGGCCTACAGGGGGCGAGCAGTACGTC.

The chain is built from TRBV2 and TRBJ1-1; weak D call: TRBD1 (6 bases). CDR1 and CDR2 from the germline V gene are SNHLY and FYNNEI. This CDR3 has 13 amino acids. The V end lost 4 bases, the J end lost 3 bases, and 9 bases lay between the germline ends. This CDR3 is CASSGDTHTEAFF. CDR3 in DNA: TGTGCCAGCAGTGGGGACACCCACACTGAAGCTTTCTTT.

This clone was recorded only once. The chain couples TRBV6-5 to TRBJ1-1, with a possible D match to TRBD1 (6 bases). V was pared by 5 bases and J by 1 base, with 8 bases between. The CDR3 spans 13 residues. In germline, CDR1 is MNHEY, CDR2 SVGAGI. The CDR3 loop reads CASSEQGNTEAFF. DNA of the CDR3: TGTGCCAGCAGTGAACAGGGGAACACTGAAGCTTTCTTT.

This clone was seen only a few times. This rearrangement joins TRBV7-9 to TRBJ1-1; 7 nucleotides match TRBD1. J gave up 2 bases and V 1 base, and 7 bases lay outside the gene matches. There are 16 residues in the CDR3. Germline V CDR1 and CDR2: SEHNR, FQNEAQ (reference sequence). The CDR3 spells CASSLVGRGINTEAFF. CDR3 nucleotide sequence: TGTGCCAGCAGCTTAGTGGGCAGGGGGATAAACACTGAAGCTTTCTTT.

This sequence joins TRBV5-4 and TRBJ1-6, with D possibly matching TRBD1 (5 bases). Per the germline V gene, CDR1 is SGHNT and CDR2 is YYREEE (reference sequence). The CDR3 runs 15 residues. The ends were cut back, 4 bases at V and 3 bases at J, with 11 bases in the middle. The CDR3 DNA follows: TGTGCCAGCAGCCAAACGGGGGGCTATAATTCACCCCTCCACTTT. Residues: CASSQTGGYNSPLHF. The full variable domain, rest sourced from reference TRBV5-4 and TRBJ1-6, is ETGVTQSPTHLIKTRGQQVTLRCSSQSGHNTVSWYQQALGQGPQFIFQYYREEENGRGNFPPRFSGLQFPNYSSELNVNALELDDSALYLCASSQTGGYNSPLHFGNGTRLTVT.

The J gene is TRBJ1-4, the V gene TRBV19; D is uncertain. The germline V gene has CDR1 LNHDA and CDR2 SQIVND (reference sequence). V shed 2 bases and J shed 3 bases, with 10 bases lying between them. The CDR3 has 15 residues. CDR3 DNA sequence: TGTGCCAGTAGTATACCGGGGTTGTCTAATGAAAAACTGTTTTTT. Residues: CASSIPGLSNEKLFF.

The rearrangement joins TRBV11-2 to TRBJ2-7, with D hard to call. The germline CDR1 and CDR2 sequences are SGHAT and FQNNGV. The CDR3 has 12 residues. V was shortened by 2 bases and J by 3 bases, with 5 bases between the two germline ends. The chain's CDR3 is CASSLSSYEQYV. The CDR3 DNA reads as TGTGCCAGCAGCTTATCTAGCTACGAGCAGTACGTC.

This clone was counted only a few times. The chain employs TRBV15 and TRBJ1-1, with 7 bases identical to TRBD1. From germline, CDR1 is LNHNV and CDR2 YYDKDF (reference sequence). The V segment lost 0 bases and the J segment 7 bases; nucleotides outside the gene matches: 8. The CDR3 contains 15 residues. The CDR3 DNA follows: TGTGCCACCAGCAGAGATTCAAGGGGGCAAGGTGAAGCTTTCTTT. Its translation: CATSRDSRGQGEAFF. The full variable domain, completed using reference TRBV15 and TRBJ1-1, is DAMVIQNPRYQVTQFGKPVTLSCSQTLNHNVMYWYQQKSSQAPKLLFHYYDKDFNNEADTPDNFQSRRPNTSFCFLDIRSPGLGDTAMYLCATSRDSRGQGEAFFGQGTRLTVV.

This CDR3 reads CASSLAGVDTDTQYF. DNA for the CDR3: TGTGCCAGCAGTTTAGCGGGGGTCGACACAGATACGCAGTATTTT. The chain uses TRBV6-4 and TRBJ2-3, with 9 bases identical to TRBD2. With V trimmed by 5 bases and J by 2 bases, 5 bases remained unmatched. Germline lookup yields CDR1 MRHNA and CDR2 SNTAGT. This CDR3 region has 15 residues.

The chain is built from TRBV18 and TRBJ2-3, with a possible D match to TRBD1 (5 bases). The CDR3 has 15 residues. In germline, CDR1 is KGHSH, CDR2 LQKENI. Trimming stripped 0 bases from V and 2 bases from J, with 9 bases between. The CDR3 region is CASSPPVGPTDTQYF. As DNA, the CDR3 is TGTGCCAGCTCACCACCGGTGGGGCCCACAGATACGCAGTATTTT.

This chain joins TRBV29-1 and TRBJ2-3; 7 positions agree with TRBD1. This CDR3 is built from 15 residues. The V and J ends lost 7 bases and 0 bases, in that order; junction bases with no gene match: 10. The germline CDR1 and CDR2 sequences are SQVTM and ANQGSEA. As DNA, the CDR3 is TGCAGCGCGGGGACAGTTATATCTAGCACAGATACGCAGTATTTT. Residues: CSAGTVISSTDTQYF.

This clone showed up just a few times. The gene calls are TRBV6-1 and TRBJ2-2, with a weak D call TRBD1 (5 bases). The germline V gene has CDR1 MNHNS and CDR2 SASEGT. V lost 6 bases and J lost 8, with 10 bases in between. CDR3 length: 12 residues. The CDR3 DNA reads TGTGCCAGCAGCTTGAGGACAGGGGAGCTGTTTTTT. Translation gives CASSLRTGELFF.

The V gene is TRBV30, the J gene TRBJ1-2; no definite D call. V lost 5 bases and J lost 8, with 12 bases in between. Germline V gene lookup returns CDR1 GTSNPN and CDR2 SVGIG (reference sequence). This CDR3 comprises 11 residues. The CDR3, as DNA: TGTGCCTGGTTTGTGCGGGAAGGCTACACCTTC. Encoded protein: CAWFVREGYTF.

The chain employs TRBV4-1 and TRBJ2-4; weak D call: TRBD2 (6 bases). Trimming pared 0 bases from V and 9 bases from J, leaving 15 bases between. The CDR3 is 15 amino acids. The V gene's germline CDR1 is MGHRA and CDR2 YSYEKL. The CDR3 DNA sequence: TGCGCCAGCAGCCAAGATCCCCTGGGAGCGGGCATTCAGTACTTC. Translating gives CASSQDPLGAGIQYF.

The chain employs TRBV11-2 and TRBJ2-5, with unresolved D. From germline, CDR1 is SGHAT and CDR2 FQNNGV. V lost 1 base to trimming and J lost 5 bases, with 14 bases between them. The CDR3 spans 15 residues. This chain's CDR3 is CASSLVSSSMETQYF. The CDR3 DNA reads TGTGCCAGCAGCTTAGTTTCGAGTTCTATGGAGACCCAGTACTTC.

The chain couples TRBV2 to TRBJ1-1, with 7 bases aligning to TRBD1. With 4 bases clipped from V and 6 bases from J, the junction kept 5 bases outside the gene matches. Germline CDR1 is SNHLY and CDR2 is FYNNEI. The CDR3 consists of 13 residues. The chain's CDR3 is CASSGQGRAEAFF. CDR3 in DNA: TGTGCCAGCAGTGGACAGGGACGGGCTGAAGCTTTCTTT.

J is TRBJ1-4 and V is TRBV6-5; 9 positions agree with TRBD1. CDR1 MNHEY and CDR2 SVGAGI come from the germline V gene. V trimming: 3 bases; J trimming: 8 bases; junction bases outside the gene matches: 7. The CDR3 spans 15 residues. CDR3 DNA: TGTGCCAGCAGTTATTTGGGACAGGGAACCGAAAAACTGTTTTTT. Protein product: CASSYLGQGTEKLFF.

Points on this clone: The junction departs from germline at one end; a sequencing error may be responsible. The identical CDR3 is also encoded by other nucleotide sequences in the sample. The chain carries TRBV6-5 and TRBJ1-1, with D hard to call. This CDR3 contains 11 residues. Germline V gene lookup returns CDR1 MNHEY and CDR2 SVGAGI. The CDR3 reads CASSRNTEAFF. In DNA form, the CDR3 reads TGTGCCAGCAGTCGCAACACGGAAGCTTTCTTT.

The chain joins TRBV2 to TRBJ1-1; no firm D call. Germline assignment: CDR1 SNHLY and CDR2 FYNNEI. This CDR3 spans 14 amino acids. The germline V and J ends were trimmed by 4 bases and 4 bases, with 13 bases remaining between them. CDR3 region: CASSVVTRGTEAFF. Here the CDR3 DNA reads TGTGCCAGCAGTGTCGTGACGAGAGGCACTGAAGCTTTCTTT. The whole variable domain, filled in from reference TRBV2 and TRBJ1-1, reads EPEVTQTPSHQVTQMGQEVILRCVPISNHLYFYWYRQILGQKVEFLVSFYNNEISEKSEIFDDQFSVERPDGSNFTLKIRSTKLEDSAMYFCASSVVTRGTEAFFGQGTRLTVV.

The chain couples TRBV7-9 to TRBJ2-7; tentative D call: TRBD2 (6 bases). This CDR3 contains 12 residues. CDR1 is SEHNR and CDR2 is FQNEAQ in the germline V gene (reference sequence). Written as DNA, the CDR3 is TGTTCCAGCAGCCAGGAGGGCTACGAGCAGTACGTC. Translation gives CSSSQEGYEQYV.

The chain recombines TRBV5-4 with TRBJ1-1, with D tentatively TRBD1 (5 bases). The CDR3 spans 16 residues. The ends were cut back, 1 base at V and 1 base at J, with 14 bases in the middle. Germline CDR1 SGHNT, CDR2 YYREEE (reference sequence). The CDR3 loop is CASSLLVGGENTEAFF. As DNA, the CDR3 is TGTGCCAGCAGCTTGCTAGTCGGGGGGGAGAACACTGAAGCTTTCTTT.

The genes are TRBV5-1 and TRBJ2-1, with D perhaps TRBD2 (6 bases). The V gene lost 3 bases and the J gene lost 2 bases, with 15 bases spanning the gap. The CDR3 is made up of 16 amino acids. The V gene's germline CDR1 is SGHRS and CDR2 YFSETQ. CDR3 nucleotide sequence: TGCGCCAGCAGCTCCGTAGCGGCTTCTACCTACAATGAGCAGTTCTTC. Its protein is CASSSVAASTYNEQFF. The full variable domain, in which reference TRBV5-1 and TRBJ2-1 provide the parts outside the CDR3, is KAGVTQTPRYLIKTRGQQVTLSCSPISGHRSVSWYQQTPGQGLQFLFEYFSETQRNKGNFPGRFSGRQFSNSRSEMNVSTLELGDSALYLCASSSVAASTYNEQFFGPGTRLTVL.